This TCR beta chain was sequenced in a study of technical replicates of blood from a handful of donors. The CDR3 runs 14 residues. In germline, CDR1 is SNHLY, CDR2 FYNNEI. Trimming removed 9 bases at V and 5 bases at J, with 19 bases between. Method: immunoSEQ multiplex PCR; TCRdb's copy keeps in-frame clones and lacks some. The sample consists of roughly 72,000 clones, 85% to 95% of them appearing once. The chain is built from TRBV2 and TRBJ1-2; D call uncertain. The TCR originated in a human donor in good health. Sequencing used T cells isolated from PBMCs. In DNA form, the CDR3 reads TGTGCCAGTGATTCATTTATGGACTTATATGGCTACACCTTC. As protein: CASDSFMDLYGYTF.